These 23 T cell receptor beta chains were sequenced from one sample in a study of T cell changes during pregnancy in multiple sclerosis. The data were produced by immunoSEQ multiplex PCR, yet TCRdb's version contains in-frame clones alone and is incomplete. The data show about 40,000 clones, with 80% to 95% seen just once and 10% to 15% held by the top ten. The starting material was CD8+ T cells from peripheral blood mononuclear cells, obtained in the first trimester of pregnancy. These receptor sequences come from a female donor with multiple sclerosis, enrolled in a pregnancy study.

This chain uses TRBV27 with TRBJ1-3, with no clear D. Germline assignment: CDR1 MNHEY and CDR2 SMNVEV (reference sequence). V lost 6 bases, J lost 4 bases, and 10 bases lay in between. This CDR3 has 13 residues. CDR3 DNA sequence: TGTGCCAGCAGACCGGGGTTGGGAAACACCATATATTTT. Its protein product is CASRPGLGNTIYF.

The CDR3 reads CASSPHITVSGGLTDTQYF. The CDR3 DNA reads TGTGCCAGCAGCCCCCACATAACCGTCAGCGGGGGGCTGACAGATACGCAGTATTTT. The V gene is TRBV9, the J gene TRBJ2-3, with 9 nucleotides matching TRBD2. Germline V CDR1 and CDR2: SGDLS, YYNGEE. This CDR3 is built from 19 residues. V was pared by 4 bases and J by 3 bases, with 18 bases of the junction left unmatched.

The CDR3 DNA reads as TGTGCCAGCAGCTTAGCGGGGGATCGGGAGACCCAGTACTTC. Its protein is CASSLAGDRETQYF. This sequence joins TRBV13 and TRBJ2-5; tentatively, D is TRBD2 (6 bases). Germline-derived CDR1 and CDR2 are PRHDT and FYEKMQ (reference sequence). The CDR3 length is 14 residues. The V and J ends lost 1 base and 5 bases respectively, with 11 bases between them. The variable domain in full, completed from reference TRBV13 and TRBJ2-5, reads AAGVIQSPRHLIKEKRETATLKCYPIPRHDTVYWYQQGPGQDPQFLISFYEKMQSDKGSIPDRFSAQQFSDYHSELNMSSLELGDSALYFCASSLAGDRETQYFGPGTRLLVL.

The chain joins TRBV7-9 to TRBJ1-1, with 8 bases lining up with TRBD1. Germline V lookup: CDR1 SEHNR, CDR2 FQNEAQ (reference sequence). After removal of 4 bases from V and 5 bases from J, the junction contained 9 bases not matched to a gene. This CDR3 has 15 residues. CDR3 sequence reads: CASSSSGTGWTEAFF. The CDR3 region has the DNA TGTGCCAGCAGCTCATCAGGGACAGGCTGGACTGAAGCTTTCTTT.

The chain joins TRBV6-5 to TRBJ2-1, with 9 nucleotides matching TRBD2. Germline V CDR1 and CDR2: MNHEY, SVGAGI. This CDR3 is 13 amino acids long. Germline trimming cut 6 bases from V and 9 bases from J; bases unmatched to any gene: 6. In DNA, the CDR3 is TGTGCCAGCAGGGCGGGGGGGCCACTTGAGCAGTTCTTC. Its protein is CASRAGGPLEQFF.

The genes are TRBV2 and TRBJ1-2, with a possible D match to TRBD1 (6 bases). The V gene lost 3 bases and the J gene lost 8 bases, with 19 bases spanning the gap. The V gene's germline CDR1 is SNHLY and CDR2 FYNNEI. This CDR3 has 15 amino acids. CDR3 bases: TGTGCCAGCAGTGAGGGGCAGGGGCAGGGTGAGGGCTACACCTTC. Translating gives CASSEGQGQGEGYTF.

This clone has more than one count but fewer than ten. The chain links TRBV7-2 to TRBJ2-1, with 12 bases identical to TRBD2. CDR1 and CDR2 (germline): SGHTA, FQGNSA. Losses at the gene ends were 4 bases for V and 4 bases for J; bases not matched to a gene: 8. The CDR3 runs to 17 residues. The CDR3 DNA reads as TGTGCCAGCAGCTCCCGACTAGCGGGGGAGACATACAATGAGCAGTTCTTC. Translation gives CASSSRLAGETYNEQFF.

V is TRBV5-4 and J is TRBJ2-7; the D gene is possibly TRBD1 (6 bases). Trimming left V 3 bases short and J 6 bases short, with 16 bases between. The germline gives CDR1 SGHNT, CDR2 YYREEE (reference sequence). The CDR3 length is 14 residues. CDR3 nucleotides: TGTGCCAGCAGCTATGGGGGCGGGTCACCCGAGCAGTACTTC. This translates into CASSYGGGSPEQYF.

This chain connects TRBV9 to TRBJ1-6, with D perhaps matching TRBD1 (6 bases). This CDR3 is 17 amino acids long. Germline CDR1 reads SGDLS; CDR2 reads YYNGEE. V dropped 0 bases and J dropped 0 bases, with 10 bases sitting between them. The CDR3 spells CASSVGQASSYNSPLHF. The DNA for the CDR3 is TGTGCCAGCAGCGTAGGACAGGCAAGCTCCTATAATTCACCCCTCCACTTT.

CDR3 sequence: CAWSRGASTDTQYF. DNA of the CDR3: TGTGCCTGGAGTCGTGGGGCTAGCACAGATACGCAGTATTTT. The chain links TRBV30 to TRBJ2-3, with TRBD1 as a possible D gene (5 bases). The V end lost 2 bases, the J end lost 0 bases, and 9 bases lay between the germline ends. Germline V lookup: CDR1 GTSNPN, CDR2 SVGIG (reference sequence). The CDR3 length is 14 residues.

CDR3 in amino acids: CASSLNIATQETQYF. CDR3 DNA sequence: TGTGCCAGCAGCTTAAACATCGCCACCCAAGAGACCCAGTACTTC. The rearrangement links TRBV7-6 to TRBJ2-5; D gene uncertain. The CDR3 extends over 15 amino acids. Germline V gives CDR1 SGHVS, CDR2 FNYEAQ. The V end was cut by 2 bases, the J end by 1 base, with 11 bases between.

The genes are TRBV27 and TRBJ2-7; maybe TRBD2 (6 bases). The CDR3 contains 17 residues. The germline CDR1 and CDR2 sequences are MNHEY and SMNVEV (reference sequence). V dropped 0 bases and J dropped 0 bases, with 15 bases sitting between them. The CDR3 DNA sequence: TGTGCCAGCAGTTTATCTCCTCCGGTGGGGGGCTCCTACGAGCAGTACTTC. Protein sequence: CASSLSPPVGGSYEQYF.

The chain carries TRBV18 and TRBJ2-1; weak D call: TRBD2 (7 bases). This CDR3 comprises 17 residues. The germline V and J ends were trimmed by 6 bases and 8 bases, with 26 bases remaining between them. CDR1 KGHSH and CDR2 LQKENI come from the germline V gene. The chain's CDR3 is CASSPEGGDSPRHEQFF. Here the CDR3 DNA reads TGTGCCAGCTCCCCAGAAGGGGGGGACTCCCCTAGGCATGAGCAGTTCTTC.

The V call is TRBV6-1, the J call TRBJ1-2, with 9 nucleotides matching TRBD1. The CDR3 sequence is 13 residues long. With V trimmed by 10 bases and J by 10 bases, 13 bases remained unmatched. CDR1 and CDR2 from the germline V gene are MNHNS and SASEGT. In DNA, the CDR3 is TGTGCCATTGGACCGGGACAGGGTCCGGACTACACCTTC. This encodes CAIGPGQGPDYTF.

V usage is TRBV6-5 and J usage is TRBJ2-1; tentatively, D is TRBD1 (5 bases). The ends were cut back, 5 bases at V and 6 bases at J, with 11 bases in the middle. Germline values: CDR1 MNHEY, CDR2 SVGAGI. There are 13 residues in the CDR3. The CDR3 spells CASSKKTANEQFF. The DNA for the CDR3 is TGTGCCAGCAGTAAGAAGACAGCCAATGAGCAGTTCTTC.

V gene TRBV29-1 combines with J gene TRBJ2-3; D remains unclear. The ends were cut back, 1 base at V and 0 bases at J, with 5 bases in the middle. This CDR3 is built from 13 residues. The germline V gene has CDR1 SQVTM and CDR2 ANQGSEA. The CDR3 protein is CSVEGGSTDTQYF. The CDR3 DNA reads TGCAGCGTTGAAGGTGGCAGCACAGATACGCAGTATTTT.

V is TRBV29-1 and J is TRBJ2-5; 9 bases are a match to TRBD1. The junction had 22 bases not matched to a gene; V was cut back by 4 bases and J by 7 bases. This CDR3 spans 18 amino acids. CDR1 SQVTM and CDR2 ANQGSEA come from the germline V gene. CDR3 amino acids: CSVVSGGARQGDIATQYF. DNA of the CDR3: TGCAGCGTTGTGTCCGGTGGGGCGCGACAGGGGGATATCGCGACCCAGTACTTC.

This clone was detected only once. V and J are TRBV7-2 and TRBJ2-2, with 8 bases fitting TRBD2. Per germline, CDR1 SGHTA and CDR2 FQGNSA. Losses at the gene ends were 5 bases for V and 0 bases for J; bases not matched to a gene: 8. The CDR3 sequence is 17 residues long. The CDR3 spells CASSLWGSGANTGELFF. DNA for the CDR3: TGTGCCAGCAGCCTCTGGGGTAGCGGGGCGAACACCGGGGAGCTGTTTTTT.

This clone was recorded only once. The chain links TRBV11-1 to TRBJ2-1, with a possible D match to TRBD1 (6 bases). The V and J ends lost 3 bases and 1 base respectively, with 13 bases between them. Germline loops: CDR1 SGHAT, CDR2 FQDESV (reference sequence). This CDR3 has 16 amino acids. CDR3 in DNA: TGTGCCAGCAGCTTGGACAGCGGTTGGTCCTACAATGAGCAGTTCTTC. Translating gives CASSLDSGWSYNEQFF. Drawing the rest from reference TRBV11-1 and TRBJ2-1, the complete variable domain is EAEVAQSPRYKITEKSQAVAFWCDPISGHATLYWYRQILGQGPELLVQFQDESVVDDSQLPKDRFSAERLKGVDSTLKIQPAELGDSAMYLCASSLDSGWSYNEQFFGPGTRLTVL.

This clone was picked up a small number of times. The rearrangement links TRBV19 to TRBJ2-2; D not certain. Per germline, CDR1 LNHDA and CDR2 SQIVND (reference sequence). V shed 7 bases and J shed 2 bases, with 5 bases lying between them. This CDR3 region has 12 residues. The CDR3 nucleotides read TGTGCCAGTATAGAAAACACCGGGGAGCTGTTTTTT. Amino acids: CASIENTGELFF.

The CDR3 loop reads CASSLRGTEAFF. In DNA form, the CDR3 reads TGCGCCAGCAGCTTGCGAGGGACTGAAGCTTTCTTT. The chain joins TRBV5-1 to TRBJ1-1; D is undetermined. V was cut by 1 base and J by 5 bases, with 6 bases left in between. Germline loops: CDR1 SGHRS, CDR2 YFSETQ. CDR3 length equals 12 residues.

V and J are TRBV10-2 and TRBJ2-2; D perhaps matches TRBD2 (7 bases). This CDR3 is built from 13 residues. Trimming shortened V by 11 bases and J by 7 bases, and 17 bases separated the two germline ends. CDR1 and CDR2 (germline): WSHSY, SAAADI. CDR3 loop: CAGGGGGIGELFF. CDR3 coding DNA: TGCGCCGGTGGAGGGGGGGGGATCGGGGAGCTGTTTTTT.

The chain is built from TRBV13 and TRBJ1-1, with TRBD1 as a possible D gene (5 bases). CDR1 PRHDT and CDR2 FYEKMQ come from the germline V gene (reference sequence). The V gene lost 5 bases and the J gene lost 1 base, with 14 bases spanning the gap. CDR3 length equals 15 residues. The CDR3 coding sequence is TGTGCCAGCAGCGGGGGGTATCTGCGGAACACTGAAGCTTTCTTT. Translating gives CASSGGYLRNTEAFF.